The T cell receptor beta chain described here comes from a study of glioma-infiltrating T cells after dendritic cell vaccination. The PCR used 60 V beta and 13 J beta primers. This table comes from immunoSEQ multiplex PCR, and its TCRdb copy is limited to in-frame clones, with some not included. This sample has more than 60,000 clones, with roughly 80% found just once. The ends lost 7 bases at V and 5 bases at J; junction bases unmatched: 11. The CDR3 loop spans 15 amino acids. Germline values: CDR1 WSHSY, CDR2 SAAADI. The rearrangement links TRBV10-2 to TRBJ2-7; 10 positions agree with TRBD1. This material consisted of blood, taken before dendritic cell vaccination. This clonotype originated in a human donor with glioblastoma. This chain's CDR3 is CASTPLGQGTNEQYF. CDR3 nucleotide sequence: TGCGCCAGCACCCCGTTGGGACAGGGGACCAACGAGCAGTACTTC.